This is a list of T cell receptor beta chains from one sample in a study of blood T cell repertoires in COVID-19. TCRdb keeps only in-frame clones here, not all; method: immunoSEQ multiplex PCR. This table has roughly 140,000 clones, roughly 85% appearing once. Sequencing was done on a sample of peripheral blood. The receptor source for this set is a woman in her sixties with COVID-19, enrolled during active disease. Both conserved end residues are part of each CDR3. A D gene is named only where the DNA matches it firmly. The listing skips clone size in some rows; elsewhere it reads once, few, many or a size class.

cdr3_aa: CSASPLPQGTSTNEQFF
cdr3_nt: TGCAGTGCTAGTCCCTTACCACAGGGGACTAGCACTAATGAGCAGTTCTTC
j_call: TRBJ2-1
v_call: TRBV20-1
clone_size: NA
d_call: TRBD2

cdr3_aa: CASSDHRQGNNYNYGYTF
cdr3_nt: TGTGCCAGCAGCGACCACCGACAGGGAAACAATTATAACTATGGCTACACCTTC
j_call: TRBJ1-2
v_call: TRBV9
clone_size: NA
d_call: TRBD1

cdr3_aa: CASSNPIAGANEQFF
cdr3_nt: TGTGCCAGCAGTAACCCAATAGCGGGTGCGAATGAGCAGTTCTTC
j_call: TRBJ2-1
v_call: TRBV7-6
clone_size: NA
d_call: TRBD2

cdr3_aa: CATSEEGGESTEAFF
cdr3_nt: TGTGCCACCAGTGAGGAGGGCGGGGAGAGCACTGAAGCTTTCTTT
j_call: TRBJ1-1
v_call: TRBV24-1
clone_size: once
d_call: NA

cdr3_aa: CASSHNDRIPEAFF
cdr3_nt: TGTGCCAGCAGCCACAATGACAGGATCCCTGAAGCTTTCTTT
j_call: TRBJ1-1
v_call: TRBV5-8
clone_size: NA
d_call: NA

cdr3_aa: CAWRGGRDTEAFF
cdr3_nt: TGTGCCTGGAGGGGGGGGAGGGACACTGAAGCTTTCTTT
j_call: TRBJ1-1
v_call: TRBV30
clone_size: NA
d_call: NA

cdr3_aa: CATSRDRGLYEQYF
cdr3_nt: TGTGCCACCAGCAGAGACAGGGGGCTGTACGAGCAGTACTTC
j_call: TRBJ2-7
v_call: TRBV15
clone_size: NA
d_call: TRBD1

cdr3_aa: CASEKGGYNEQFF
cdr3_nt: TGTGCCAGCGAGAAAGGGGGTTACAATGAGCAGTTCTTC
j_call: TRBJ2-1
v_call: TRBV11-2
clone_size: NA
d_call: NA

cdr3_aa: CASSLEGGRTEAFF
cdr3_nt: TGTGCCAGCAGCTTGGAGGGGGGGAGGACTGAAGCTTTCTTT
j_call: TRBJ1-1
v_call: TRBV5-4
clone_size: NA
d_call: NA

cdr3_aa: CASSEVGQGLSGAGSYNEQFF
cdr3_nt: TGTGCCAGCAGTGAAGTAGGGCAGGGGCTCTCCGGAGCCGGCTCCTACAATGAGCAGTTCTTC
j_call: TRBJ2-1
v_call: TRBV6-1
clone_size: NA
d_call: NA

cdr3_aa: CASRHRFENNSPLHF
cdr3_nt: TGTGCCAGCCGACACCGGTTCGAGAATAATTCACCCCTCCACTTT
j_call: TRBJ1-6
v_call: TRBV19
clone_size: NA
d_call: NA

cdr3_aa: CASSGARNNQPQHF
cdr3_nt: TGTGCCAGCTCGGGTGCCAGAAACAATCAGCCCCAGCATTTT
j_call: TRBJ1-5
v_call: TRBV6-5
clone_size: NA
d_call: NA

cdr3_aa: CASRKTIFNTEAFF
cdr3_nt: TGTGCCAGCAGAAAGACAATCTTCAACACTGAAGCTTTCTTT
j_call: TRBJ1-1
v_call: TRBV6-6
clone_size: NA
d_call: NA

cdr3_aa: CASSLQYTMNTEAFF
cdr3_nt: TGTGCCAGTAGTCTTCAGTATACCATGAACACTGAAGCTTTCTTT
j_call: TRBJ1-1
v_call: TRBV19
clone_size: NA
d_call: NA

cdr3_aa: CATGSGDTYNEQFF
cdr3_nt: TGTGCCACCGGCTCAGGGGATACGTACAATGAGCAGTTCTTC
j_call: TRBJ2-1
v_call: TRBV24-1
clone_size: once
d_call: NA

cdr3_aa: CASSPGTEVEKLFF
cdr3_nt: TGCGCCAGCAGCCCCGGAACGGAGGTAGAAAAACTGTTTTTT
j_call: TRBJ1-4
v_call: TRBV5-1
clone_size: NA
d_call: NA

cdr3_aa: CASSQGSGGPTGELFF
cdr3_nt: TGTGCCAGCAGCCAAGGTAGCGGGGGTCCCACCGGGGAGCTGTTTTTT
j_call: TRBJ2-2
v_call: TRBV3-1/TRBV3-2
clone_size: NA
d_call: TRBD2

cdr3_aa: CASSLGQGANTEAFF
cdr3_nt: TGTGCCAGCAGCTTAGGACAGGGTGCGAACACTGAAGCTTTCTTT
j_call: TRBJ1-1
v_call: TRBV11-3
clone_size: NA
d_call: TRBD1

cdr3_aa: CASSQVGWGPTDTQYF
cdr3_nt: TGCGCCAGCAGCCAAGTTGGGTGGGGGCCCACAGATACGCAGTATTTT
j_call: TRBJ2-3
v_call: TRBV4-1
clone_size: few
d_call: NA

cdr3_aa: CASSGLLQGAPLDEQFF
cdr3_nt: TGTGCCAGCAGTGGCTTGTTACAGGGGGCGCCGTTAGACGAGCAGTTCTTC
j_call: TRBJ2-1
v_call: TRBV6-1
clone_size: few
d_call: TRBD1

cdr3_aa: CASSPRPGTKASYEQYF
cdr3_nt: TGTGCCAGCAGCCCCCGGCCGGGTACCAAGGCATCCTACGAGCAGTACTTC
j_call: TRBJ2-7
v_call: TRBV7-2
clone_size: NA
d_call: NA

cdr3_aa: CASSPHRQGNTGELFF
cdr3_nt: TGTGCCAGCAGTCCCCACCGACAGGGGAACACCGGGGAGCTGTTTTTT
j_call: TRBJ2-2
v_call: TRBV6-2/TRBV6-3
clone_size: NA
d_call: TRBD1

cdr3_aa: CASSQDWDRGGELFF
cdr3_nt: TGCGCCAGCAGCCAAGATTGGGACAGGGGCGGGGAGCTGTTTTTT
j_call: TRBJ2-2
v_call: TRBV4-3
clone_size: once
d_call: TRBD1

cdr3_aa: CASSYESRRETQYF
cdr3_nt: TGTGCCAGCAGTTATGAGTCCCGGAGGGAGACCCAGTACTTC
j_call: TRBJ2-5
v_call: TRBV6-5
clone_size: NA
d_call: NA

cdr3_aa: CASSLTSGALYNEQFF
cdr3_nt: TGTGCCAGCAGCCTAACTAGCGGGGCCCTGTACAATGAGCAGTTCTTC
j_call: TRBJ2-1
v_call: TRBV7-9
clone_size: NA
d_call: TRBD2

cdr3_aa: CATRRDTGQGWPQHF
cdr3_nt: TGTGCCACCAGACGGGACACGGGACAAGGTTGGCCCCAGCATTTT
j_call: TRBJ1-5
v_call: TRBV19
clone_size: NA
d_call: NA

cdr3_aa: CASSTGDTEAFF
cdr3_nt: TGTGCCAGTTCGACAGGAGACACTGAAGCTTTCTTT
j_call: TRBJ1-1
v_call: TRBV27
clone_size: once
d_call: NA

cdr3_aa: CSVGASYGYTF
cdr3_nt: TGCAGCGTTGGGGCCAGCTATGGCTACACCTTC
j_call: TRBJ1-2
v_call: TRBV29-1
clone_size: NA
d_call: NA

cdr3_aa: CASSSLAGARGEQYF
cdr3_nt: TGTGCCAGCAGTTCGCTAGCGGGGGCGCGGGGCGAGCAGTACTTC
j_call: TRBJ2-7
v_call: TRBV6-6
clone_size: NA
d_call: TRBD2

cdr3_aa: CAWSVPLRVVEAFF
cdr3_nt: TGTGCCTGGAGTGTACCCCTCCGGGTGGTTGAAGCTTTCTTT
j_call: TRBJ1-1
v_call: TRBV30
clone_size: NA
d_call: NA

cdr3_aa: CASSQVGLGEAFF
cdr3_nt: TGCGCCAGCAGCCAAGTGGGTCTCGGGGAAGCTTTCTTT
j_call: TRBJ1-1
v_call: TRBV4-3
clone_size: NA
d_call: NA

cdr3_aa: CASTPLGTGLNTGELFF
cdr3_nt: TGTGCCAGCACCCCACTCGGGACAGGTCTGAACACCGGGGAGCTGTTTTTT
j_call: TRBJ2-2
v_call: TRBV9
clone_size: NA
d_call: TRBD1

cdr3_aa: CASSDSIGETQYF
cdr3_nt: TGTGCCAGCAGTGACTCGATCGGTGAGACCCAGTACTTC
j_call: TRBJ2-5
v_call: TRBV6-4
clone_size: NA
d_call: NA

cdr3_aa: CASSQEAGSPNQPQHF
cdr3_nt: TGTGCCAGCAGCCAAGAGGCGGGCAGCCCCAATCAGCCCCAGCATTTT
j_call: TRBJ1-5
v_call: TRBV4-2
clone_size: NA
d_call: NA

cdr3_aa: CASSLTGTRSYEQYF
cdr3_nt: TGTGCCAGCAGCCTGACAGGGACGAGGTCCTACGAGCAGTACTTC
j_call: TRBJ2-7
v_call: TRBV7-6
clone_size: NA
d_call: TRBD1

cdr3_aa: CSASRGFGGALNSPLHF
cdr3_nt: TGCAGTGCTAGTAGGGGTTTCGGGGGAGCCCTTAATTCACCCCTCCACTTT
j_call: TRBJ1-6
v_call: TRBV20-1
clone_size: NA
d_call: NA

cdr3_aa: CASSSQGGTEAFF
cdr3_nt: TGTGCCAGCAGCTCTCAGGGTGGGACTGAAGCTTTCTTT
j_call: TRBJ1-1
v_call: TRBV12-3/TRBV12-4
clone_size: NA
d_call: NA

cdr3_aa: CASSFPTDGVGTQYF
cdr3_nt: TGTGCCAGCAGCTTCCCAACTGATGGAGTGGGGACCCAGTACTTC
j_call: TRBJ2-5
v_call: TRBV7-3
clone_size: NA
d_call: NA

cdr3_aa: CASTRSVGTDTQYF
cdr3_nt: TGTGCCAGCACGCGAAGTGTGGGCACAGATACGCAGTATTTT
j_call: TRBJ2-3
v_call: TRBV6-5
clone_size: NA
d_call: NA

cdr3_aa: CASSPGTGDGANEKLFF
cdr3_nt: TGTGCCAGCTCACCCGGGACAGGGGACGGGGCTAATGAAAAACTGTTTTTT
j_call: TRBJ1-4
v_call: TRBV18
clone_size: NA
d_call: TRBD1

cdr3_aa: CASSPQRDLTGFF
cdr3_nt: TGTGCCAGCTCACCCCAGCGAGACTTGACGGGGTTTTTT
j_call: TRBJ1-4
v_call: TRBV18
clone_size: NA
d_call: NA

cdr3_aa: CASSLALTRQSTDTQYF
cdr3_nt: TGTGCCAGCAGCTTAGCATTAACTCGTCAAAGCACAGATACGCAGTATTTT
j_call: TRBJ2-3
v_call: TRBV13
clone_size: NA
d_call: NA

cdr3_aa: CAWSSGRVHEQYF
cdr3_nt: TGTGCCTGGAGTAGCGGCAGAGTACACGAGCAGTACTTC
j_call: TRBJ2-7
v_call: TRBV30
clone_size: NA
d_call: NA

cdr3_aa: CASSRSADSYNEQFF
cdr3_nt: TGTGCCAGCAGCCGATCAGCGGATTCCTACAATGAGCAGTTCTTC
j_call: TRBJ2-1
v_call: TRBV7-9
clone_size: NA
d_call: NA

cdr3_aa: CSASRSGNQPQHF
cdr3_nt: TGCAGTGCTAGTCGGAGCGGCAATCAGCCCCAGCATTTT
j_call: TRBJ1-5
v_call: TRBV20-1
clone_size: few
d_call: NA

cdr3_aa: CASSRAGGHFQETQYF
cdr3_nt: TGTGCCAGCAGCCGAGCGGGGGGGCATTTTCAAGAGACCCAGTACTTC
j_call: TRBJ2-5
v_call: TRBV7-8
clone_size: NA
d_call: TRBD2

cdr3_aa: CASSPGGSSGNTIYF
cdr3_nt: TGTGCCAGCAGCCCCGGGGGGAGCTCTGGAAACACCATATATTTT
j_call: TRBJ1-3
v_call: TRBV9
clone_size: once
d_call: NA

cdr3_aa: CASSSTLAGAPYHNEQFF
cdr3_nt: TGTGCCAGCAGTTCTACATTGGCGGGGGCACCCTACCACAATGAGCAGTTCTTC
j_call: TRBJ2-1
v_call: TRBV25-1
clone_size: NA
d_call: NA

cdr3_aa: CAISGRDSAKAFF
cdr3_nt: TGTGCCATCAGTGGCCGGGACAGCGCCAAAGCTTTCTTT
j_call: TRBJ1-1
v_call: TRBV10-3
clone_size: NA
d_call: TRBD1

cdr3_aa: CASSRTGEGTEAFF
cdr3_nt: TGTGCCAGCAGTCGGACAGGGGAGGGTACTGAAGCTTTCTTT
j_call: TRBJ1-1
v_call: TRBV28
clone_size: NA
d_call: TRBD1

cdr3_aa: CSASKTGTGGYFTGGNTIYF
cdr3_nt: TGCAGTGCTAGTAAAACCGGGACAGGGGGTTACTTTACGGGTGGAAACACCATATATTTT
j_call: TRBJ1-3
v_call: TRBV20-1
clone_size: few
d_call: TRBD1

cdr3_aa: CASSPGAKNIQYF
cdr3_nt: TGTGCCAGTTCCCCCGGGGCCAAAAACATTCAGTACTTC
j_call: TRBJ2-4
v_call: TRBV25-1
clone_size: NA
d_call: NA

cdr3_aa: CAISALAGGTDTQYF
cdr3_nt: TGTGCCATCAGTGCCCTAGCGGGGGGCACAGATACGCAGTATTTT
j_call: TRBJ2-3
v_call: TRBV10-3
clone_size: NA
d_call: TRBD2

cdr3_aa: CATSRDGGQPQHF
cdr3_nt: TGTGCCACCAGCAGAGATGGAGGCCAGCCCCAGCATTTT
j_call: TRBJ1-5
v_call: TRBV15
clone_size: NA
d_call: NA

cdr3_aa: CASSYQRQSGELFF
cdr3_nt: TGTGCCAGCAGTTACCAGAGACAGTCCGGGGAGCTGTTTTTT
j_call: TRBJ2-2
v_call: TRBV6-5
clone_size: NA
d_call: NA

cdr3_aa: CASSIDLGDGETQYF
cdr3_nt: TGTGCCAGTAGTATAGATCTCGGGGATGGAGAGACCCAGTACTTC
j_call: TRBJ2-5
v_call: TRBV19
clone_size: NA
d_call: NA

cdr3_aa: CASSPTGYVYEQYF
cdr3_nt: TGTGCCAGCAGCCCTACAGGGTATGTCTACGAGCAGTACTTC
j_call: TRBJ2-7
v_call: TRBV5-4
clone_size: NA
d_call: NA

cdr3_aa: CASSLNSGGETQYF
cdr3_nt: TGTGCCAGCAGCTTAAATAGCGGGGGGGAGACCCAGTACTTC
j_call: TRBJ2-5
v_call: TRBV7-2
clone_size: once
d_call: TRBD2

cdr3_aa: CATSSRRGQETQYF
cdr3_nt: TGTGCCACCAGCAGCCGGAGGGGGCAGGAGACCCAGTACTTC
j_call: TRBJ2-5
v_call: TRBV15
clone_size: NA
d_call: NA

cdr3_aa: CASSYGGASEKLFF
cdr3_nt: TGTGCCAGCAGTTACGGAGGGGCCAGTGAAAAACTGTTTTTT
j_call: TRBJ1-4
v_call: TRBV6-2/TRBV6-3
clone_size: NA
d_call: NA